This T cell receptor (beta chain) is drawn from a study of OX40 agonist ivuxolimab in advanced cancers. Overall study: Ivuxolimab was administered intravenously to patients at 0.01 to 10 mg/kg every 2 weeks. Hepatocellular carcinoma, melanoma, renal cell or head and neck cancer was diagnosed in the dose-escalation patients. Overall study results and limits: There were, on average, more expanded clones in CD8+ T cells than in CD4+.

Prior autoimmune disease or systemic immunosuppression barred patients. TCRdb keeps only in-frame clones here, not all; method: immunoSEQ multiplex PCR. The sample records tens of thousands of clones, 85% to 95% being singletons. A word on this clone: Its specificity is not known.

CDR1 and CDR2 (germline): SGHVS, FQNEAQ. V lost 1 base and J lost 4, with 11 bases in between. The CDR3 sequence is 15 residues long. This TCR came from an adult with an advanced solid tumor such as melanoma, head and neck, liver or kidney cancer. This sequence joins TRBV7-8 and TRBJ2-1; D gene uncertain. This sample comprised CD4+ or CD8+ T cells sorted from blood, obtained in a trial of the OX40 agonist ivuxolimab. The CDR3 nucleotides are TGTGCCAGCAGCTTAGAGGTGGAACTATACAATGAGCAGTTCTTC. It translates to CASSLEVELYNEQFF.